This T cell receptor (beta chain) was sequenced in a study of blood T cell repertoires in COVID-19 (dated by TCRdb to about 2020). For context, the study as a whole: The collaborator samples originated in the United States, Italy and Spain and spanned the acute and convalescent phases of COVID-19. HLA class I and class II types, where available, came from metadata supplied by the sample provider rather than from assay-based typing. Sample metadata almost always included a de-identified subject ID, COVID-19 status, age in years and sex. Samples came from the ongoing ImmuneRACE study (first 160 participants) plus 1,254 subjects from 6 global collaborators. The prospective study material was composed of cDNA or gDNA derived from T cells, B-cell-depleted T cells, or PBMCs. The repertoires were released in a freely available public database intended as a resource for research on the immune response to SARS-CoV-2. Subjects who had been exposed to COVID-19, were actively infected with it, or had recovered from it provided the deeply sampled blood TCRbeta repertoires that made up the dataset. Broad study findings and their caveats: Clinical and demographic metadata were provided uncurated, with the amount varying by source and participant.

Each collaborating institution followed its own protocols to collect whole blood in K2EDTA tubes. For TCRbeta analysis, collaborators shipped samples in one of three forms: frozen whole blood, isolated PBMCs, or DNA extracted from either of those sample types. About this clone itself: The antigen it recognizes is unknown. Base qualities are not at hand, and no much larger clone is one base apart.

Relative to germline, V is 3 bases shorter and J is 4 bases shorter, with 12 bases between their ends. Inclusive of the bounding cysteine and phenylalanine, the CDR3 is 15 residues long. The DNA shown is the 45-base CDR3, in frame from base 1. The germline V gene encodes CDR1 SGHTA and CDR2 FQGNSA. TCRbeta CDR3 regions were amplified from genomic DNA using the immunoSEQ Assay, a bias-controlled multiplex PCR. Per the source publication's procedure: The number of nucleated cells in each sample was estimated from the amplification of reference gene primers within the assay. To quantify the absolute abundance of each unique TCRbeta CDR3 rearrangement, sequence reads were collapsed and filtered. Productive Simpson clonality was computed per sample as the square root of Simpson's diversity index over productive rearrangements. What TCRdb holds here is the immuneACCESS table cut down to in-frame rearrangements. Part of the clones is not present; checked against another copy, under half of the missing clones reflect an unresolved V gene, and the others are unexplained. Clone size and the V and J calls come from that table; the DNA yielded D and trimming. The sample has more than 110,000 clones on record, about nine tenths of them singletons. The top ten hold 9.5% to 12% of the sample.

The sample was peripheral blood. The sequence is built from TRBV7-2 and TRBJ2-2; possibly the D gene is TRBD2, per 6 matching bases. The TCR originated in an elderly woman with acute or convalescent COVID-19. The nucleotides read TGTGCCAGCAGCTTCGGCGGGGCGTCCACCGGGGAGCTGTTTTTT. Its protein is CASSFGGASTGELFF.